The 23 T cell receptor beta chains below were found in one sample sequenced in a study of blood T cell repertoires in COVID-19. Measured with immunoSEQ multiplex PCR; TCRdb has only the in-frame clones, and not every one. Here the sample spans about 3,700 clones, approximately 89% being singletons. The material sequenced was peripheral blood. These TCRs come from a woman between 65 and 79 years old with active COVID-19.

The CDR3 coding sequence is TGTGCCTGGAGTGTACGGACTAGCGGCTACAATGAGCAGTTCTTC. Protein: CAWSVRTSGYNEQFF. The chain uses TRBV30 and TRBJ2-1, with 10 bases matching TRBD2. Germline assignment: CDR1 GTSNPN and CDR2 SVGIG (reference sequence). This CDR3 comprises 15 residues. Germline trimming cut 0 bases from V and 3 bases from J; bases unmatched to any gene: 2.

CDR3 DNA sequence: TGCGCCAGCAGCCAAGCGGGACTAGTAGTCGATGAGCAGTTCTTC. This gives the protein CASSQAGLVVDEQFF. The rearrangement uses TRBV4-1 and TRBJ2-1; 8 nucleotides align to TRBD2. With V trimmed by 1 base and J by 8 bases, 7 bases remained unmatched. Per the germline V gene, CDR1 is MGHRA and CDR2 is YSYEKL. This CDR3 contains 15 residues.

The chain employs TRBV6-5 and TRBJ1-5; D is perhaps TRBD1 (6 bases). The ends were cut back, 7 bases at V and 2 bases at J, with 12 bases in the middle. The CDR3 is made up of 14 amino acids. The germline V gene has CDR1 MNHEY and CDR2 SVGAGI. CDR3 coding DNA: TGTGCCAGCAAACAGGGTAGGGGCAATCAGCCCCAGCATTTT. Translated, it gives CASKQGRGNQPQHF.

This clone was found once. Here the CDR3 DNA reads TGTGCCAGCAGCTTAGAGGCAGGTGTCAGGCTCGGCTACACCTTC. Translation: CASSLEAGVRLGYTF. The rearrangement links TRBV11-1 to TRBJ1-2, with D hard to call. V lost 1 base and J lost 8, with 17 bases in between. Germline V gene sequence: CDR1 SGHAT, CDR2 FQDESV (reference sequence). The CDR3 loop spans 15 amino acids.

The chain employs TRBV27 and TRBJ1-5, with D hard to call. The CDR3 extends over 12 amino acids. V shed 3 bases and J shed 3 bases, with 3 bases lying between them. Looked up from germline, CDR1 is MNHEY and CDR2 is SMNVEV (reference sequence). CDR3 sequence: CASSFNNQPQHF. CDR3 in DNA: TGTGCCAGCAGTTTCAACAATCAGCCCCAGCATTTT.

This clone was observed once. This chain joins TRBV2 and TRBJ1-1, with 9 bases lining up with TRBD1. V was clipped by 6 bases and J by 5 bases; unmatched bases: 7. The germline V gene encodes CDR1 SNHLY and CDR2 FYNNEI. The CDR3 consists of 14 residues. The CDR3 here is CASRSQTGGTEAFF. The CDR3 nucleotides read TGTGCCAGCAGATCCCAGACAGGGGGAACTGAAGCTTTCTTT. Based on the CDR3 plus reference TRBV2 and TRBJ1-1, the full variable domain is EPEVTQTPSHQVTQMGQEVILRCVPISNHLYFYWYRQILGQKVEFLVSFYNNEISEKSEIFDDQFSVERPDGSNFTLKIRSTKLEDSAMYFCASRSQTGGTEAFFGQGTRLTVV.

This chain connects TRBV19 to TRBJ2-6; TRBD1 aligns across 10 bases. V was clipped by 5 bases and J by 2 bases; unmatched bases: 9. Germline V gene data show CDR1 as LNHDA and CDR2 as SQIVND (reference sequence). The CDR3 runs 18 residues. CDR3: CASSRRTGTGAGANVLTF. The CDR3 DNA follows: TGTGCCAGTAGTCGAAGGACCGGGACAGGGGCTGGGGCCAACGTCCTGACTTTC.

V usage is TRBV19 and J usage is TRBJ1-6, with D maybe TRBD1 (5 bases). V lost 2 bases to trimming and J lost 9 bases, with 14 bases between them. The CDR3 spans 15 residues. The germline gives CDR1 LNHDA, CDR2 SQIVND (reference sequence). CDR3 sequence (DNA): TGTGCCAGTAGTATACTCGGGGAGGGGATTTCACCCCTCCACTTT. It yields the protein CASSILGEGISPLHF.

The gene calls are TRBV25-1 and TRBJ1-5; 8 bases line up with TRBD1. J was trimmed by 0 bases and V by 6 bases; bases with no gene match: 7. CDR3 size: 16 residues. CDR1 and CDR2 from the germline V gene are MGHDK and SYGVNS. The CDR3 coding sequence is TGTGCCAGCAGCCCGGACAGGGATGTTAGCAATCAGCCCCAGCATTTT. Its translation is CASSPDRDVSNQPQHF.

This chain links TRBV5-1 with TRBJ1-2; D is unclear. The CDR3 sequence is 14 residues long. Germline CDR1 is SGHRS and CDR2 is YFSETQ. V was shortened by 4 bases and J by 4 bases, with 14 bases between the two germline ends. The CDR3 DNA is TGCGCCAGCAGCCAAACAGAAACACTCTATGGCTACACCTTC. It specifies CASSQTETLYGYTF.

V and J are TRBV7-9 and TRBJ2-7; no definite D call. The CDR3 has 13 amino acids. Germline V lookup: CDR1 SEHNR, CDR2 FQNEAQ (reference sequence). V lost 1 base and J lost 3, with 7 bases in between. The CDR3 sequence: CASSLELSYEQYF. CDR3 DNA: TGTGCCAGCAGCTTAGAGCTTAGCTACGAGCAGTACTTC.

This clone was counted a single time. The chain uses TRBV5-1 and TRBJ1-1; 7 nucleotides match TRBD1. V trimming: 0 bases; J trimming: 1 base; junction bases outside the gene matches: 3. Germline-derived CDR1 and CDR2 are SGHRS and YFSETQ. This CDR3 is 15 amino acids long. In DNA, the CDR3 is TGCGCCAGCAGCTTGGTGGCAGGGGGGAACACTGAAGCTTTCTTT. It codes for CASSLVAGGNTEAFF.

The chain employs TRBV19 and TRBJ1-4; D is undetermined. Germline V gives CDR1 LNHDA, CDR2 SQIVND (reference sequence). Trimming cost V 5 bases and J 2 bases, with 18 bases left between them. The CDR3 extends over 17 amino acids. CDR3 amino acids: CASSPRGAGSTNEKLFF. The CDR3 coding sequence is TGTGCCAGTAGTCCTCGGGGAGCGGGATCGACTAATGAAAAACTGTTTTTT.

The rearrangement links TRBV18 to TRBJ1-3; D remains ambiguous. V lost 0 bases and J lost 4, with 10 bases in between. Germline CDR1 KGHSH, CDR2 LQKENI. This CDR3 has 15 amino acids. This CDR3 is CASSPPFGNGNTIYF. The CDR3 DNA sequence: TGTGCCAGCTCACCACCCTTCGGGAACGGAAACACCATATATTTT.

This chain uses TRBV5-1 with TRBJ2-5; the D gene is possibly TRBD1 (5 bases). V shed 5 bases and J shed 0 bases, with 5 bases lying between them. The CDR3 is 12 amino acids. Germline CDR1 reads SGHRS; CDR2 reads YFSETQ. CDR3 protein: CASRDNQETQYF. Written as DNA, the CDR3 is TGCGCCAGCAGGGACAACCAAGAGACCCAGTACTTC.

The V and J genes are TRBV2 and TRBJ1-2; 7 bases match TRBD1. V trimming: 6 bases; J trimming: 8 bases; junction bases outside the gene matches: 9. The CDR3 length is 13 residues. Germline V lookup: CDR1 SNHLY, CDR2 FYNNEI. CDR3 sequence: CASRETGVGGYTF. As DNA, the CDR3 is TGTGCCAGCAGGGAAACAGGGGTAGGGGGCTACACCTTC.

This chain connects TRBV5-6 to TRBJ1-4; 7 nucleotides match TRBD1. The V segment lost 4 bases and the J segment 2 bases; nucleotides outside the gene matches: 5. CDR3 length: 15 amino acids. Germline CDR1 SGHDT, CDR2 YYEEEE. The CDR3, as DNA: TGTGCCAGCAGCATACAGGGGAGGACTAATGAAAAACTGTTTTTT. Amino acid sequence: CASSIQGRTNEKLFF.

The chain carries TRBV4-1 and TRBJ2-7; TRBD1 is a possible D gene (6 bases). Per the germline V gene, CDR1 is MGHRA and CDR2 is YSYEKL. Trimming removed 0 bases at V and 6 bases at J, with 18 bases between. CDR3 length equals 16 residues. CDR3 sequence (DNA): TGCGCCAGCAGCCAAGATTTTCCCGGCAGGGGCCTCGAGCAGTACTTC. Amino acid sequence: CASSQDFPGRGLEQYF.

The J gene is TRBJ2-4, the V gene TRBV7-2; 7 nucleotides match TRBD1. The CDR3 runs to 17 residues. In germline, CDR1 is SGHTA, CDR2 FQGNSA. V dropped 5 bases and J dropped 1; count of bases not matched to a gene: 11. The CDR3: CASSAYRGLSAKNIQYF. DNA for the CDR3: TGTGCCAGCAGCGCATACAGGGGATTGTCGGCCAAAAACATTCAGTACTTC. The full variable domain, its missing parts supplied by reference TRBV7-2 and TRBJ2-4, is GAGVSQSPSNKVTEKGKDVELRCDPISGHTALYWYRQSLGQGLEFLIYFQGNSAPDKSGLPSDRFSAERTGGSVSTLTIQRTQQEDSAVYLCASSAYRGLSAKNIQYFGAGTRLSVL.

This chain links TRBV11-2 with TRBJ2-7; a possible D gene is TRBD2 (5 bases). V was clipped by 3 bases and J by 6 bases, with 12 bases between them. The CDR3 runs 13 residues. Germline assignment: CDR1 SGHAT and CDR2 FQNNGV. CDR3 region: CASSFGSSSEQYF. The CDR3 coding sequence is TGTGCCAGCAGCTTTGGGAGCTCCAGCGAGCAGTACTTC.

The J gene is TRBJ1-2, the V gene TRBV11-2; 9 bases map to TRBD1. This CDR3 spans 15 amino acids. V lost 0 bases and J lost 4; bases outside the gene matches: 3. Germline CDR1 reads SGHAT; CDR2 reads FQNNGV. DNA of the CDR3: TGTGCCAGCAGCTTAGAGCCGGGACAGGGCTATGGCTACACCTTC. This encodes CASSLEPGQGYGYTF.

The chain recombines TRBV15 with TRBJ1-5; D not certain. V shed 5 bases and J shed 7 bases, with 18 bases lying between them. The germline CDR1 and CDR2 sequences are LNHNV and YYDKDF (reference sequence). The CDR3 runs to 15 residues. CDR3 sequence reads: CATSPTGLQRQPQHF. Here the CDR3 DNA reads TGTGCCACCAGCCCCACTGGACTCCAGCGGCAGCCCCAGCATTTT.

This clone was counted a single time. The J gene is TRBJ2-4, the V gene TRBV6-5; TRBD2 is a possible D gene (6 bases). Trimming removed 4 bases from V and 2 bases from J, with 15 bases in between. From germline, CDR1 is MNHEY and CDR2 SVGAGI. This CDR3 is 16 amino acids long. The CDR3: CASSSRGLSTKNIQYF. The DNA of the CDR3 is TGTGCCAGCAGTTCCCGGGGGTTGAGCACCAAAAACATTCAGTACTTC.